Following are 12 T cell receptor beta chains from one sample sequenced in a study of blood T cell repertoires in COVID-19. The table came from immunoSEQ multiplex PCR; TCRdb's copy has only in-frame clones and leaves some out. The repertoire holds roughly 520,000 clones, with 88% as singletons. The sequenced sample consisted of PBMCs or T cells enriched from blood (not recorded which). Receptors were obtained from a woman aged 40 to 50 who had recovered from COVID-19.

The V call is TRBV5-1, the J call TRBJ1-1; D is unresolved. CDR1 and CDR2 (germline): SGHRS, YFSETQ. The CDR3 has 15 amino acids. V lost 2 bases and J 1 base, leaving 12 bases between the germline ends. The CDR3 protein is CASSFMPGGNTEAFF. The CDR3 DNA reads TGCGCCAGCAGCTTTATGCCGGGAGGGAACACTGAAGCTTTCTTT.

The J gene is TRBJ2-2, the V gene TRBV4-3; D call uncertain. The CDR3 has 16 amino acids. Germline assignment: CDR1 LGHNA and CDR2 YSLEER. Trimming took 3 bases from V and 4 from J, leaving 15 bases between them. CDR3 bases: TGCGCCAGCAGCCAGTCCCCTTCTAGATTCACCGGGGAGCTGTTTTTT. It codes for CASSQSPSRFTGELFF.

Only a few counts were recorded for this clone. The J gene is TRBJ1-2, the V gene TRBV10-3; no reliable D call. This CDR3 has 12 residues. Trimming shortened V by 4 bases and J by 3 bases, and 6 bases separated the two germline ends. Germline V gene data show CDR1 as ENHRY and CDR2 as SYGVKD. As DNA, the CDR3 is TGTGCCATCAGTGCCCAGGACTATGGCTACACCTTC. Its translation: CAISAQDYGYTF.

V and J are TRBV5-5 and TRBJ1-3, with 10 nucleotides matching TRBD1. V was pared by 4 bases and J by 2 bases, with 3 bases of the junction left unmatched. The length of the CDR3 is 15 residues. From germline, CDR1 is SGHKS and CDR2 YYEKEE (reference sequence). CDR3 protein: CASSTDRGTGNTIYF. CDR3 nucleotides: TGTGCCAGCAGCACGGACAGGGGGACTGGAAACACCATATATTTT.

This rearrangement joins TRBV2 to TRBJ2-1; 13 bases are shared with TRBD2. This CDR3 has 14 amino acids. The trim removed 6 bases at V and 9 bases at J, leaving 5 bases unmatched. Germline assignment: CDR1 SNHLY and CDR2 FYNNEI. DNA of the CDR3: TGTGCCAGCAGACGACTAGCGGGAGGCAGTGAGCAGTTCTTC. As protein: CASRRLAGGSEQFF.

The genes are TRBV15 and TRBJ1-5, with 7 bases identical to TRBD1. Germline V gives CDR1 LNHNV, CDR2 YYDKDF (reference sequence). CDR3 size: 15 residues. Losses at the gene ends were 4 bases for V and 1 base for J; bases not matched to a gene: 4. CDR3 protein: CATSITGASNQPQHF. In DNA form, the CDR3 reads TGTGCCACCAGCATCACAGGGGCGAGCAATCAGCCCCAGCATTTT.

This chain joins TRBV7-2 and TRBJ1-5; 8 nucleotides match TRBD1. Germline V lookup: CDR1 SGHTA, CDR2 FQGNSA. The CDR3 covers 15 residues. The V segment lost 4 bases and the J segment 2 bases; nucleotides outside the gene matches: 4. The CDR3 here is CASSSGQGGNQPQHF. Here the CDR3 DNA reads TGTGCCAGCAGCTCCGGACAGGGCGGCAATCAGCCCCAGCATTTT.

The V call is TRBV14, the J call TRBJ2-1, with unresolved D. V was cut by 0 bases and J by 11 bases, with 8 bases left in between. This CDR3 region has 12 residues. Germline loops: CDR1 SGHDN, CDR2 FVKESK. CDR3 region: CASSQDLLQQFF. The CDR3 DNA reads TGTGCCAGCAGCCAAGATCTCCTCCAGCAGTTCTTC.

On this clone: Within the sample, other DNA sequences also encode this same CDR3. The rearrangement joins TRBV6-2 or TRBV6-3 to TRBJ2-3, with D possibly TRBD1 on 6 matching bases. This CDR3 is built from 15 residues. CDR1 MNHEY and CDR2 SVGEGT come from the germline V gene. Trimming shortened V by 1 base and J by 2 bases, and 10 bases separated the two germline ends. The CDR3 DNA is TGTGCCAGCAGTTACTGGGCAGGGGACACAGATACGCAGTATTTT. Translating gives CASSYWAGDTDTQYF.

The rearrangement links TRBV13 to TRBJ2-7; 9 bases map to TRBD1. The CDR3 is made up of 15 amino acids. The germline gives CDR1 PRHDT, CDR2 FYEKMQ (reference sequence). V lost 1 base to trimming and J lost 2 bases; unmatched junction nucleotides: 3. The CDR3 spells CASSLEGTGTYEQYF. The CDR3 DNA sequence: TGTGCCAGCAGCTTAGAAGGGACAGGGACCTACGAGCAGTACTTC.

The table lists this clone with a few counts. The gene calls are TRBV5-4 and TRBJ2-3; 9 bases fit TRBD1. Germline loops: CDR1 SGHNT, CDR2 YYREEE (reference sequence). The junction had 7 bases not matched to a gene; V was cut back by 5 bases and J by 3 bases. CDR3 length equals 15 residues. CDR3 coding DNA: TGTGCCAGCAGAATCGGGACAGGGCGAACAGATACGCAGTATTTT. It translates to CASRIGTGRTDTQYF.

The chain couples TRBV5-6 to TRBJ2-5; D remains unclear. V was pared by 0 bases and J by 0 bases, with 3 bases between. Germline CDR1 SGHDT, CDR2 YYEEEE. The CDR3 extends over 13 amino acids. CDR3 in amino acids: CASSLVYQETQYF. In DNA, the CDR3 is TGTGCCAGCAGCTTGGTCTACCAAGAGACCCAGTACTTC.